A selection of T cell receptor beta chains follows, all from one sample in a study of CD8+ T cells in alopecia areata. Assay: immunoSEQ multiplex PCR; the TCRdb copy retains only in-frame clones and omits some. Among about 60,000 clones, 46% were seen once, and the ten largest hold around 20%. The sequenced sample was CD8+ T cells sorted from blood, obtained between weeks 36 and 40, from a patient treated with tofacitinib. These receptor sequences come from a human donor with alopecia areata. The CDR3 runs from the conserved cysteine through the conserved F or W. Fields, in order: V gene, D gene, clone size, J gene, CDR3 DNA, CDR3 protein. The D gene is left open where the match is weak. Rows may omit the clone size; those that give it use once, few, many or a size class.

>TRBV7-2|TRBD2|.|TRBJ2-7
TGTGCCAGCAGCTTAGTCGCAGGACTAGCGTCCAACGAGCAGTACTTC
CASSLVAGLASNEQYF
>TRBV29-1|.|.|TRBJ2-1
TGCAGCGTTGTACCAGGTCGGGTGGGGAATGAGCAGTTCTTC
CSVVPGRVGNEQFF
>TRBV7-3|.|.|TRBJ2-7
TGTGCCAGCAGAAAGGCGGAAGACGAGCAGTACTTC
CASRKAEDEQYF
>TRBV18|TRBD1|.|TRBJ1-4
TGTGCCAGCTCACCACTAGGGACAGTTAATGAAAAACTGTTTTTT
CASSPLGTVNEKLFF
>TRBV25-1|.|once|TRBJ1-2
TGTGCCAGCAGCCCACAGGGATTTGGCTACACCTTC
CASSPQGFGYTF
>TRBV6-5|.|.|TRBJ2-2
TGTGCCAGCAGTTACTCGGGGTCCGGGGAGCTGTTTTTT
CASSYSGSGELFF
>TRBV7-9|TRBD1|.|TRBJ1-1
TGTGCCAGCAGCTTAGTAAGGATCACAGGGGACACTGAAGCTTTCTTT
CASSLVRITGDTEAFF
>TRBV6-5|TRBD2|.|TRBJ2-1
TGTGCCAGCAGACGTAGCGGGAGAAACAATGAGCAGTTCTTC
CASRRSGRNNEQFF
>TRBV2|.|.|TRBJ2-2
TGTGCCAGCAGTGAAGGCAGGGGACTAACCGGGGAGCTGTTTTTT
CASSEGRGLTGELFF
>TRBV29-1|.|.|TRBJ1-2
TGCAGCGTTGACCTTCGGACAGACTATGGCTACACCTTC
CSVDLRTDYGYTF
>TRBV19|.|.|TRBJ1-1
TGTGCCAGTATGGTGAACACTGAAGCTTTCTTT
CASMVNTEAFF
>TRBV29-1|.|.|TRBJ2-7
TGCAGCGTCGCTCCCCGACAGGAACGCGAGCAGTACTTC
CSVAPRQEREQYF
>TRBV9|.|.|TRBJ2-7
TGTGCCAGCAGCGTCGGACACTCGTCCCTCTACGAGCAGTACTTC
CASSVGHSSLYEQYF
>TRBV4-1|.|.|TRBJ2-1
TGCGCCAGCAGCCAAGGAGACCCCCCCGCGCTGTTCTTC
CASSQGDPPALFF
>TRBV5-1|TRBD2|few|TRBJ2-3
TGCGCCAGCAGCTTGGCGTCAAGCGGGGTCACAGATACGCAGTATTTT
CASSLASSGVTDTQYF
>TRBV30|TRBD2|.|TRBJ2-7
TGTGCCTGGAGTGTAGGACTAGCGGGACCCTACGAGCAGTACTTC
CAWSVGLAGPYEQYF
>TRBV7-9|.|few|TRBJ2-3
TGTGCCAGCAGCTTAACCGGTTTGGATACGCAGTATTTT
CASSLTGLDTQYF
>TRBV7-2|TRBD2|.|TRBJ2-5
TGTGCCAGCAGCGGTGGGACTAGCGGTCCGACCCAGTACTTC
CASSGGTSGPTQYF
>TRBV5-6|.|.|TRBJ1-5
TGTGCCAGCAGCAATACAAAGGAAGGGGCAGGGAGCCCCAATCAGCCCCAGCATTTT
CASSNTKEGAGSPNQPQHF
>TRBV29-1|TRBD2|.|TRBJ2-1
TGCAGCGTTGAAGGTAGCGGGGTATACAATGAGCAGTTCTTC
CSVEGSGVYNEQFF
>TRBV27|.|few|TRBJ2-7
TGTGCCAGCAGTTTTATACAGGGAGAGCAGTACTTC
CASSFIQGEQYF
>TRBV7-9|TRBD1|.|TRBJ1-2
TGTGCCAGCAGCTCGCCTGGACAGGGCTGGAACTATGGCTACACCTTC
CASSSPGQGWNYGYTF
>TRBV7-6|TRBD2|.|TRBJ2-7
TGTGCCAGCAGCCCGGGGGGTCACGAGCAGTACTTC
CASSPGGHEQYF
>TRBV4-1|.|few|TRBJ1-5
TGCGCCAGCAGCCAAGCCCCTGGCAGGTTTAGCAATCAGCCCCAGCATTTT
CASSQAPGRFSNQPQHF
>TRBV7-3|.|.|TRBJ1-5
TGTGCCAGCAGCTTAAATAGCAATCAGCCCCAGCATTTT
CASSLNSNQPQHF
>TRBV29-1|TRBD1|few|TRBJ2-1
TGCAGCGTTCCAACAGGGGTTGAGCAGTTCTTC
CSVPTGVEQFF
>TRBV5-6|.|few|TRBJ1-1
TGTGCCAGCAGCTTGGCCTGGGACAAGGGTAGGGGAGACACTGAAGCTTTCTTT
CASSLAWDKGRGDTEAFF
>TRBV28|TRBD2|.|TRBJ2-1
TGTGCCAGCAGTCTAGGGAGGGGAGTTAGTGATGAGCAGTTCTTC
CASSLGRGVSDEQFF
>TRBV15|.|.|TRBJ2-7
TGTGCCACCAGCGTGGCTCGCTCCTACGAGCAGTACTTC
CATSVARSYEQYF
>TRBV21-1|.|.|TRBJ2-5
TGTGCCAGCAGCAAGAGAGGGCGAGAGACCCAGTACTTC
CASSKRGRETQYF
>TRBV29-1|.|once|TRBJ2-1
TGCAGCTTCGGAGAAGGTGAGCAGTTCTTC
CSFGEGEQFF
>TRBV9|.|.|TRBJ2-6
TGTGCCAGCAGCGATTCTGGGGCCAACGTCCTGACTTTC
CASSDSGANVLTF
>TRBV25-1|TRBD2|.|TRBJ2-1
TGTGCCAGCAGTGATGCGGGAGGGCTCAATGAGCAGTTCTTC
CASSDAGGLNEQFF
>TRBV29-1|.|few|TRBJ2-1
TGCAGCGTTGTCAAATTGGAGCAGTTCTTC
CSVVKLEQFF
>TRBV4-1|.|few|TRBJ1-5
TGCGCCAGCAGCCAAGGGAGTAGCAATCAGCCCCAGCATTTT
CASSQGSSNQPQHF
>TRBV4-1|TRBD2|.|TRBJ2-1
TGCGCCAGCAGCGGCCAGCGGGAGGGCCAGCACAATGAGCAGTTCTTC
CASSGQREGQHNEQFF
>TRBV7-9|.|.|TRBJ2-7
TGTGCCAGCAGCTTATTAGGGCCCGAGCAGTACTTC
CASSLLGPEQYF
>TRBV5-1|.|.|TRBJ1-2
TGCGCCAGCAGTCCATCCCTCAACCGGGGCTATGGCTACACCTTC
CASSPSLNRGYGYTF
>TRBV28|TRBD1|.|TRBJ2-7
TGTGCCAGCAGTTCACAGGGGATTCACTACGAGCAGTACTTC
CASSSQGIHYEQYF
>TRBV5-1|.|.|TRBJ2-7
TGCGCCAGCAGCTTGGCCCCGGAGGCGAGCGGTCGAACCTACGAGCAGTACTTC
CASSLAPEASGRTYEQYF
>TRBV6-1|TRBD2|.|TRBJ2-2
TGTGCCAGCAGTGACCTTCGGACTAGCGGTAACACCGGGGAGCTGTTTTTT
CASSDLRTSGNTGELFF
>TRBV30|.|few|TRBJ2-7
TGTGCCTGGAGCGGGCAGCCCTTCTACGAGCAGTACTTC
CAWSGQPFYEQYF
>TRBV4-1|TRBD2|few|TRBJ2-7
TGCGCCAGCAGCCAAGAGTGGACTAGCGGGGGTTACGAGCAGTACTTC
CASSQEWTSGGYEQYF
>TRBV29-1|.|.|TRBJ2-1
TGCAGCGTTCCGGTATCCTCCTACAATGAGCAGTTCTTC
CSVPVSSYNEQFF
>TRBV29-1|.|.|TRBJ1-1
TGCAGCGTTGGGTTGCGGAACACTGAAGCTTTCTTT
CSVGLRNTEAFF
>TRBV9|.|.|TRBJ2-2
TGTGCCAGCAGCATACCGGGGGCGGGAGCCGGGGAGCTGTTTTTT
CASSIPGAGAGELFF
>TRBV30|.|.|TRBJ2-7
TGTGCCTGGATGGGCCAATCCGGCTACGAGCAGTACTTC
CAWMGQSGYEQYF
>TRBV29-1|.|few|TRBJ1-1
TGCAGCGTCGCGGGGGGCGGGGTCACTGAAGCTTTCTTT
CSVAGGGVTEAFF
>TRBV4-1|.|.|TRBJ1-1
TGCGCCAGCAGCGAACCCACTAGGGGACTGGGTGAAGCTTTCTTT
CASSEPTRGLGEAFF
>TRBV4-1|.|.|TRBJ1-1
TGCGCCAGCAGCCAATTCCGGGACGGTCTGAACACTGAAGCTTTCTTT
CASSQFRDGLNTEAFF
>TRBV29-1|.|.|TRBJ2-1
TGCAGCGTGGGGAAGTACGCTACATACAATGAGCAGTTCTTC
CSVGKYATYNEQFF
>TRBV9|TRBD1|.|TRBJ1-4
TGTGCCAGCAGCGTAGGGTACGGACAGGGGGAACTGTTTTTT
CASSVGYGQGELFF
>TRBV29-1|.|few|TRBJ1-1
TGCAGCGTTGAGGGGGTTGAAGCTTTCTTT
CSVEGVEAFF
>TRBV7-9|TRBD1|.|TRBJ1-4
TGTGCCAGCAGCCCTGTGTGGGACAGTCCTGAAAAACTGTTTTTT
CASSPVWDSPEKLFF
>TRBV11-2|.|once|TRBJ1-3
TGTGCCAGCAGCTTTGCGAGGGTTCCCTCTGGAAACACCATATATTTT
CASSFARVPSGNTIYF
>TRBV29-1|.|.|TRBJ2-2
TGCAGCGGCTCTGGAGGGGCGCCCGGGGAGCTGTTTTTT
CSGSGGAPGELFF
>TRBV9|.|.|TRBJ2-2
TGTGCCAGCAGCTATAGTAGCGGAACCGGCCTCGGGGAGCTGTTTTTT
CASSYSSGTGLGELFF
>TRBV30|TRBD1|.|TRBJ1-4
TGTGCCTGGCATCCCCGGGACAGGGATGAAAAACTGTTTTTT
CAWHPRDRDEKLFF
>TRBV29-1|TRBD1|.|TRBJ2-1
TGCAGCGTCGACAGGGGGCAATTGAATGAGCAGTTCTTC
CSVDRGQLNEQFF
>TRBV6-5|.|.|TRBJ2-7
TGTGCCAGCAGTTACGGTTCGAGCTCCTACGAGCAGTACTTC
CASSYGSSSYEQYF